These T cell receptor beta chains were read from a single sample in a study of blood T cell repertoires in COVID-19. The protocol was immunoSEQ multiplex PCR, while the TCRdb copy is restricted to in-frame clones and leaves out a portion. The table shows 410,000 or so clones, with 86% occurring only once. The sample consisted of peripheral blood. Receptors originate from a woman aged 25 to 39 with active or convalescent COVID-19. Both conserved end residues are part of each CDR3. D genes are given only for firm matches. Some rows mark clone size as missing; the rest say once, few, many or name a class of expanded clone.

d_call j_call clone_size v_call cdr3_aa cdr3_nt
NA TRBJ1-1 NA TRBV3-1/TRBV3-2 CASSHTDRNTEAFF TGTGCCAGCAGCCACACGGACAGGAACACTGAAGCTTTCTTT
NA TRBJ1-4 NA TRBV30 CAWTRQENEKLFF TGTGCCTGGACTCGACAAGAGAATGAAAAACTGTTTTTT
TRBD2 TRBJ2-5 NA TRBV5-1 CASKPTSGQETQYF TGCGCCAGCAAACCGACTAGCGGCCAAGAGACCCAGTACTTC
TRBD1 TRBJ2-7 NA TRBV2 CAQGTASYEQYF TGTGCCCAGGGGACAGCTTCCTACGAGCAGTACTTC
TRBD1 TRBJ2-2 NA TRBV4-1 CASSQGTGTNTGELFF TGCGCCAGCAGCCAAGGGACAGGAACGAACACCGGGGAGCTGTTTTTT
TRBD1 TRBJ1-2 NA TRBV28 CASSSRDRGFYGYTF TGTGCCAGCAGTTCGCGGGACAGGGGTTTCTATGGCTACACCTTC
NA TRBJ1-3 once TRBV2 CAVGRSSGNTIYF TGTGCCGTTGGGAGGAGCTCTGGAAACACCATATATTTT
NA TRBJ1-5 NA TRBV11-2 CASSLGLNQPQHF TGTGCCAGCAGCTTAGGACTCAATCAGCCCCAGCATTTT
NA TRBJ2-1 NA TRBV27 CASSPLGGAYNEQFF TGTGCCAGCAGTCCGCTAGGGGGAGCCTACAATGAGCAGTTCTTC
NA TRBJ1-1 few TRBV5-5 CASSSLNALDTEAFF TGTGCCAGCAGCTCCTTAAACGCACTAGACACTGAAGCTTTCTTT
TRBD1 TRBJ2-5 NA TRBV5-4 CASSGGQGAIGETQYF TGTGCCAGCAGCGGTGGACAGGGGGCGATTGGAGAGACCCAGTACTTC
NA TRBJ2-3 NA TRBV14 CASSQDRGLNTDTQYF TGTGCCAGCAGCCAAGATCGGGGACTTAACACAGATACGCAGTATTTT
NA TRBJ2-5 NA TRBV29-1 CSVAPGQETQYF TGCAGCGTTGCTCCGGGCCAAGAGACCCAGTACTTC
NA TRBJ2-5 NA TRBV19 CASSLNRVGETQYF TGTGCCAGTAGTCTGAACAGGGTCGGGGAGACCCAGTACTTC
NA TRBJ2-2 once TRBV28 CASSLTSGSTGELFF TGTGCCAGCAGTCTAACATCGGGTAGCACCGGGGAGCTGTTTTTT
NA TRBJ1-1 NA TRBV29-1 CSVDRQGTEAFF TGCAGCGTTGACCGCCAGGGTACTGAAGCTTTCTTT
TRBD1 TRBJ2-2 NA TRBV6-4 CASSEGTGEMIPHTGELFF TGTGCCAGCAGTGAAGGGACAGGAGAAATGATCCCCCACACCGGGGAGCTGTTTTTT
TRBD1 TRBJ2-1 NA TRBV5-6 CASSNGQGPYNEQFF TGTGCCAGCAGCAATGGACAGGGACCCTACAATGAGCAGTTCTTC
TRBD1 TRBJ1-1 NA TRBV19 CASIPLDRVDTEAFF TGTGCCAGTATCCCCCTTGACAGGGTGGACACTGAAGCTTTCTTT
TRBD2 TRBJ2-2 NA TRBV5-1 CASSLILAGESGELFF TGCGCCAGCAGCTTGATACTAGCGGGAGAATCCGGGGAGCTGTTTTTT
NA TRBJ1-1 NA TRBV27 CASSFRTIDMNTEAFF TGTGCCAGCAGTTTCCGGACAATCGATATGAACACTGAAGCTTTCTTT
NA TRBJ1-1 NA TRBV5-1 CASSFGNLNTEAFF TGCGCCAGCAGCTTCGGGAATTTGAACACTGAAGCTTTCTTT
TRBD2 TRBJ2-5 NA TRBV19 CASSRGLAGDPKTQYF TGTGCCAGTAGTCGTGGACTAGCGGGAGATCCGAAGACCCAGTACTTC
TRBD2 TRBJ2-7 NA TRBV10-3 CAIRGGSGRAEQYF TGTGCCATCAGGGGGGGTAGCGGGAGGGCCGAGCAGTACTTC
NA TRBJ2-1 few TRBV6-1 CASSESSGGGRLNEQFF TGTGCCAGCAGTGAAAGCTCTGGAGGGGGCAGGTTGAATGAGCAGTTCTTC
NA TRBJ2-1 NA TRBV7-9 CASSLALADNEQFF TGTGCCAGCAGCTTAGCGCTGGCGGACAATGAGCAGTTCTTC
TRBD1 TRBJ1-6 NA TRBV18 CASSQQGWILSSYNSPLHF TGTGCCAGCTCACAACAGGGGTGGATTTTAAGCTCCTATAATTCACCCCTCCACTTT
TRBD2 TRBJ2-2 many TRBV11-2 CASSLVLAGTGELFF TGTGCCAGCAGCTTAGTGCTAGCGGGAACCGGGGAGCTGTTTTTT
NA TRBJ1-1 NA TRBV21-1 CASSREGPGTEAFF TGTGCCAGCAGCAGGGAGGGGCCCGGGACTGAAGCTTTCTTT
NA TRBJ1-1 NA TRBV7-9 CASSLDPGGYTEAFF TGTGCCAGCAGCCTGGACCCGGGAGGGTACACTGAAGCTTTCTTT
TRBD2 TRBJ2-7 many TRBV27 CASRTSGGYEQYF TGTGCCAGCCGGACTAGCGGGGGATACGAGCAGTACTTC
TRBD1 TRBJ1-2 NA TRBV19 CASSIISGGADYGYTF TGTGCCAGTAGTATTATTTCAGGGGGCGCAGACTATGGCTACACCTTC
NA TRBJ1-1 NA TRBV25-1 CASSDYQRPGAEAFF TGTGCCAGCAGTGATTACCAACGGCCGGGTGCGGAAGCTTTCTTT
TRBD2 TRBJ2-1 NA TRBV29-1 CSVDRGLAAQGNEQFF TGCAGCGTTGATCGGGGACTAGCGGCCCAAGGCAATGAGCAGTTCTTC
TRBD1 TRBJ2-3 NA TRBV18 CASSPRDRGTDTQYF TGTGCCAGCTCACCACGGGACAGGGGCACAGATACGCAGTATTTT
TRBD2 TRBJ2-5 once TRBV10-3 CATSSGSLIETQYF TGTGCCACCTCTAGCGGGAGTTTGATTGAGACCCAGTACTTC
NA TRBJ1-5 NA TRBV6-5 CASSYWQGTQPQHF TGTGCCAGCAGTTACTGGCAGGGGACGCAGCCCCAGCATTTT
NA TRBJ1-1 NA TRBV18 CASSPPGQYLMNTEAFF TGTGCCAGCTCACCGCCAGGACAGTACCTAATGAACACTGAAGCTTTCTTT
NA TRBJ1-5 NA TRBV9 CASSGGSNQPQHF TGTGCCAGCAGCGGCGGCTCCAATCAGCCCCAGCATTTT
NA TRBJ2-3 NA TRBV5-1 CASSSGRGTDTQYF TGCGCCAGCAGCTCGGGCAGGGGCACAGATACGCAGTATTTT
NA TRBJ2-1 few TRBV6-4 CASIWAEIPYNEQFF TGTGCCAGCATATGGGCAGAAATTCCCTACAATGAGCAGTTCTTC
NA TRBJ1-1 few TRBV27 CASSSTSNPFMNTEAFF TGTGCCAGCAGTTCCACATCCAACCCTTTTATGAACACTGAAGCTTTCTTT
NA TRBJ2-1 NA TRBV6-1 CASSGGRVSSYNEQFF TGTGCCAGCAGTGGGGGGCGGGTGAGCTCCTACAATGAGCAGTTCTTC
NA TRBJ1-6 NA TRBV5-1 CASIRQGNSPLHF TGCGCCAGCATTCGGCAGGGTAATTCACCCCTCCACTTT
NA TRBJ1-3 NA TRBV30 CACQGYSGNTIYF TGTGCCTGCCAGGGTTACTCTGGAAACACCATATATTTT
NA TRBJ2-7 NA TRBV30 CAWSAERNSYRSYEQYF TGTGCCTGGAGTGCGGAAAGGAACAGTTACCGCTCCTACGAGCAGTACTTC
TRBD1 TRBJ1-4 NA TRBV7-6 CASSSDRAGLSEKLFF TGTGCCAGCAGTTCGGACAGGGCGGGTTTGAGCGAAAAACTGTTTTTT
TRBD2 TRBJ2-7 NA TRBV27 CASSGRELAEIYEQYF TGTGCCAGCAGCGGACGCGAACTAGCGGAAATCTACGAGCAGTACTTC
NA TRBJ2-3 NA TRBV5-6 CASSFLSGPLPQYF TGTGCCAGCAGCTTTCTTAGCGGCCCCTTGCCTCAGTATTTT
TRBD2 TRBJ2-5 NA TRBV7-9 CASSLRSGGSLGQETQYF TGTGCCAGCAGCTTAAGAAGCGGGGGGTCACTGGGCCAAGAGACCCAGTACTTC
TRBD1 TRBJ1-2 NA TRBV6-1 CASSDGQGANGGYTF TGTGCCAGCAGTGACGGACAGGGGGCTAACGGGGGCTACACCTTC
TRBD2 TRBJ2-2 few TRBV7-9 CASSLGTSGNTGELFF TGTGCCAGCAGCTTAGGCACTAGCGGAAACACCGGGGAGCTGTTTTTT
TRBD1 TRBJ2-4 NA TRBV18 CASSPNRGQGNIQYF TGTGCCAGCTCACCGAACAGGGGGCAGGGGAACATTCAGTACTTC
TRBD2 TRBJ2-3 NA TRBV5-1 CASSPPLAGVGSDTQYF TGCGCCAGCAGCCCTCCACTAGCGGGAGTGGGGTCAGATACGCAGTATTTT